The source of this T cell receptor beta chain is a study of blood T cell repertoires in COVID-19. Authors' data handling: Reference gene primer amplification gave estimated nucleated cell counts. Assay used: immunoSEQ multiplex PCR; TCRdb lists only in-frame clones, some missing. V, J and clone size derive from that table, while D and trimming were established from the DNA sequence. The sample has tens of thousands of clones, over 80% seen once; the top ten hold approximately 8.4%. V lost 1 base to trimming and J lost 4 bases, with 7 bases between them. CDR3 length: 13 amino acids. Sequenced: peripheral blood. The chain joins TRBV12-3 or TRBV12-4 to TRBJ1-1; weak D call: TRBD1 (6 bases). The TCR comes from a man aged 50-60 years with acute or convalescent COVID-19. The CDR3 reads CASSLVGATEAFF. The CDR3 DNA reads as TGTGCCAGCAGTTTAGTGGGGGCCACTGAAGCTTTCTTT.